This T cell receptor (beta chain) comes out of a study of T cells in Graves' hyperthyroidism and ophthalmopathy. V lost 3 bases, J lost 4 bases, and 6 bases stayed unmatched. The length of the CDR3 is 14 residues. Per the germline V gene, CDR1 is MDHEN and CDR2 is SYDVKM. This clonotype was seen repeatedly, ten times or more. It was RNA transcripts that yielded the amplified TCR beta CDR3 regions. In the first-round RT-PCR of the TCR CDR3, the HTBI primer set was used. TCRdb re-called the multiplex PCR reads with MiXCR, one entry per CDR3 protein. The sample comprises fewer than 800,000 distinct CDR3 sequences, around 15% of which are singletons, and approximately 8.4% rests with the top ten.

The TCR sequence derives from a man aged 18 to 30 with Graves' hyperthyroidism. The sample consisted of blood. The chain recombines TRBV28 with TRBJ2-7; 7 positions agree with TRBD1. The chain's CDR3 is CASSFDRVVYEQYF. The CDR3 DNA follows: TGTGCCAGCAGTTTTGACAGGGTAGTGTACGAGCAGTACTTC.